This entry lists 24 T cell receptor beta chains sequenced from one sample in a study of shared clonotypes between healthy human individuals. Data came from immunoSEQ multiplex PCR; TCRdb stores just in-frame clones and leaves some out. The repertoire consists of roughly 1 million clones, with under 80% occurring once and the leading ten covering roughly 1.5%. Sequenced sample: memory CD4+ T cells sorted from blood. The subset: CD45RA-negative fraction. The receptor source for this set is a man between 18 and 35 years old in good health.

A word on this clone: A clone one base away is much larger, so this may be a read error. Other nucleotide sequences in the sample specify the same CDR3. This rearrangement joins TRBV7-2 to TRBJ2-3; D remains unclear. Germline CDR1 and CDR2: SGHTA and FQGNSA. V lost 3 bases and J 3 bases, leaving 4 bases between the germline ends. This CDR3 has 12 residues. The CDR3 nucleotides read TGTGCCAGCAGCTTGGGGACAGATACGCAGTATTTT. The encoded protein is CASSLGTDTQYF.

The chain combines TRBV30 with TRBJ2-7; no reliable D call. Trimming left V 0 bases short and J 7 bases short, with 13 bases between. Per germline, CDR1 GTSNPN and CDR2 SVGIG (reference sequence). This CDR3 has 13 amino acids. The CDR3 DNA reads TGTGCCTGGAGTGTACACTCCCCTGCAGAGCAGTACTTC. It translates to CAWSVHSPAEQYF.

The genes are TRBV10-1 and TRBJ2-1; 9 positions agree with TRBD2. The germline gives CDR1 WNHNN, CDR2 SYGVQD (reference sequence). CDR3 length equals 15 residues. V lost 4 bases to trimming and J lost 5 bases; unmatched junction nucleotides: 6. The CDR3 DNA sequence: TGCGCCAGCAGTGGATCTAGCGGGAAAAACAATGAGCAGTTCTTC. This sequence encodes CASSGSSGKNNEQFF.

V and J are TRBV28 and TRBJ1-5, with D perhaps matching TRBD1 (5 bases). The CDR3 contains 14 residues. Germline CDR1 and CDR2: MDHEN and SYDVKM. The V end was cut by 10 bases, the J end by 4 bases, with 17 bases between. The CDR3 coding sequence is TGTGCCACCCAACAGCGGGGGTTTAATCAGCCCCAGCATTTT. Translated: CATQQRGFNQPQHF.

This sequence joins TRBV7-2 and TRBJ2-3, with 9 bases identical to TRBD1. This CDR3 has 16 amino acids. The V and J ends lost 3 bases and 2 bases, in that order; junction bases with no gene match: 6. Per germline, CDR1 SGHTA and CDR2 FQGNSA. CDR3: CASSLPTGGTTDTQYF. The CDR3 DNA follows: TGTGCCAGCAGCTTGCCGACAGGGGGGACCACAGATACGCAGTATTTT.

The genes are TRBV27 and TRBJ1-6; D unresolved. Germline V gene data show CDR1 as MNHEY and CDR2 as SMNVEV (reference sequence). The CDR3 is made up of 13 amino acids. Deletions cut 3 bases from V and 4 bases from J, with 4 bases between. CDR3 sequence: CASSLGYNSPLHF. For the CDR3, the DNA is TGTGCCAGCAGTTTGGGTTATAATTCACCCCTCCACTTT.

This clone was recorded a few times. Additional DNA sequences in this sample encode the identical CDR3. The genes are TRBV7-2 and TRBJ2-7; a possible D gene is TRBD1 (6 bases). Germline V gives CDR1 SGHTA, CDR2 FQGNSA. The CDR3 sequence is 13 residues long. V shed 4 bases and J shed 2 bases, with 9 bases lying between them. CDR3 DNA: TGTGCCAGCAGCTCAGGGACAACCTACGAGCAGTACTTC. Its translation: CASSSGTTYEQYF.

Remarks on this clone: This specimen includes other DNA sequences encoding the same CDR3. The V gene is TRBV5-6, the J gene TRBJ2-6; 9 bases are a match to TRBD1. The germline V gene encodes CDR1 SGHDT and CDR2 YYEEEE. The J segment lost 3 bases and the V segment lost 4 bases, leaving 5 bases of the junction unmatched. The CDR3 sequence is 16 residues long. This chain's CDR3 is CASSRDRVFGANVLTF. The CDR3 nucleotides read TGTGCCAGCAGCCGGGACAGGGTATTTGGGGCCAACGTCCTGACTTTC.

This clone was recorded only once. The chain has TRBV11-2 and TRBJ2-7, with TRBD2 as a possible D gene (7 bases). CDR1 is SGHAT and CDR2 is FQNNGV in the germline V gene. Trimming cost V 1 base and J 5 bases, with 15 bases left between them. The CDR3 length is 15 residues. CDR3 loop: CASSLGTRSGDEQYF. In DNA, the CDR3 is TGTGCCAGCAGCTTAGGGACTAGGTCAGGGGACGAGCAGTACTTC. Combining the CDR3 with reference TRBV11-2 and TRBJ2-7 gives the whole variable domain EAGVAQSPRYKIIEKRQSVAFWCNPISGHATLYWYQQILGQGPKLLIQFQNNGVVDDSQLPKDRFSAERLKGVDSTLKIQPAKLEDSAVYLCASSLGTRSGDEQYFGPGTRLTVT.

The V gene is TRBV5-1, the J gene TRBJ2-3, with 7 nucleotides matching TRBD2. The CDR3 is made up of 16 amino acids. Germline V gives CDR1 SGHRS, CDR2 YFSETQ. The ends lost 1 base at V and 3 bases at J; junction bases unmatched: 8. The CDR3 loop reads CASSLNPSGATDTQYF. The CDR3 nucleotides read TGCGCCAGCAGCTTGAATCCGAGCGGGGCGACAGATACGCAGTATTTT.

The J gene is TRBJ1-1, the V gene TRBV5-1; D ambiguous. V was shortened by 5 bases and J by 5 bases, with 10 bases between the two germline ends. The CDR3 totals 12 residues. The germline V gene encodes CDR1 SGHRS and CDR2 YFSETQ. The CDR3 protein is CASRRALTEAFF. The CDR3, as DNA: TGCGCCAGCAGGAGGGCACTTACTGAAGCTTTCTTT.

V and J are TRBV6-1 and TRBJ1-2; maybe TRBD1 (6 bases). The germline gives CDR1 MNHNS, CDR2 SASEGT. Trimming took off 2 bases at V and 4 bases at J, with 11 bases between the two ends. The CDR3 sequence is 14 residues long. CDR3 in amino acids: CASSEPDRSYGYTF. The CDR3 DNA reads TGTGCCAGCAGTGAACCCGACAGGAGCTATGGCTACACCTTC.

This chain joins TRBV2 and TRBJ2-3, with D tentatively TRBD1 (5 bases). Germline V gene lookup returns CDR1 SNHLY and CDR2 FYNNEI. The CDR3 consists of 13 residues. Deletions cut 5 bases from V and 9 bases from J, with 15 bases between. DNA for the CDR3: TGTGCCAGCAGTCTCACCTCCCAGGGCACGCAGTATTTT. It encodes CASSLTSQGTQYF.

The chain combines TRBV7-2 with TRBJ2-7; 10 positions agree with TRBD2. CDR3 length: 17 residues. V dropped 2 bases and J dropped 7; count of bases not matched to a gene: 14. Germline CDR1 SGHTA, CDR2 FQGNSA. DNA for the CDR3: TGTGCCAGCAGCTTAAAAACTACTAGCGGGACTTGGAGGGAGCAGTACTTC. Its protein product is CASSLKTTSGTWREQYF.

The CDR3 DNA is TGTGCCAGCAGCTACAGAGGGGAAAACACCATATATTTT. This gives the protein CASSYRGENTIYF. The chain has TRBV7-2 and TRBJ1-3, with a tentative D call TRBD1 (5 bases). Germline V lookup: CDR1 SGHTA, CDR2 FQGNSA. Trimming removed 4 bases at V and 6 bases at J, with 10 bases between. CDR3 length equals 13 residues.

The gene calls are TRBV28 and TRBJ1-5, with D uncertain. The CDR3 spans 11 residues. V was clipped by 5 bases and J by 10 bases, with 9 bases between them. The germline V gene encodes CDR1 MDHEN and CDR2 SYDVKM. CDR3 bases: TGTGCCAGCAGTGGTCCTCACCCCCAGCATTTT. Its translation is CASSGPHPQHF. Variable domain in full (rest from reference TRBV28 and TRBJ1-5): DVKVTQSSRYLVKRTGEKVFLECVQDMDHENMFWYRQDPGLGLRLIYFSYDVKMKEKGDIPEGYSVSREKKERFSLILESASTNQTSMYLCASSGPHPQHFGDGTRLSIL.

In regard to this clone: At the DNA level, this CDR3 is encoded by other sequences in the same sample as well. The chain recombines TRBV9 with TRBJ2-1, with 10 bases fitting TRBD2. The CDR3 length is 15 residues. The junction had 2 bases not matched to a gene; V was cut back by 2 bases and J by 3 bases. The germline V gene encodes CDR1 SGDLS and CDR2 YYNGEE. The CDR3 sequence: CASSVLAGGYNEQFF. The CDR3, as DNA: TGTGCCAGCAGCGTTTTAGCGGGGGGCTACAATGAGCAGTTCTTC.

Comments on this clone: This clone may be a read error of a much larger clone one base away. Other nucleotide sequences from this sample produce the same CDR3. This chain links TRBV7-2 with TRBJ2-5; D not resolved. The CDR3 is made up of 12 amino acids. Germline values: CDR1 SGHTA, CDR2 FQGNSA. Trimming stripped 5 bases from V and 0 bases from J, with 4 bases between. CDR3 amino acids: CASSPYQETQYF. The CDR3 nucleotides read TGTGCCAGCAGCCCCTACCAAGAGACCCAGTACTTC. The full variable domain, its missing parts supplied by reference TRBV7-2 and TRBJ2-5, is GAGVSQSPSNKVTEKGKDVELRCDPISGHTALYWYRQSLGQGLEFLIYFQGNSAPDKSGLPSDRFSAERTGGSVSTLTIQRTQQEDSAVYLCASSPYQETQYFGPGTRLLVL.

The CDR3 sequence: CASSWDAFYEQYF. The CDR3 DNA reads as TGCGCCAGCAGCTGGGATGCCTTCTACGAGCAGTACTTC. V is TRBV5-1 and J is TRBJ2-7; D gene unclear. With 3 bases removed from V and 3 bases from J, the gap between germline ends came to 10 bases. CDR1 and CDR2 (germline): SGHRS, YFSETQ. The CDR3 length is 13 residues.

This clone turned up a few times. The chain employs TRBV7-8 and TRBJ2-5; 9 positions agree with TRBD1. Germline CDR1 reads SGHVS; CDR2 reads FQNEAQ. Trimming took 0 bases from V and 5 from J; bases not matched to a gene: 7. The CDR3 runs 16 residues. Written as DNA, the CDR3 is TGTGCCAGCAGCTTAGCTTCACGGGGGACAGGGGAGACCCAGTACTTC. The encoded protein is CASSLASRGTGETQYF.

The CDR3 is CATFRDYNEQFF. The CDR3 nucleotides are TGCGCCACTTTCAGGGATTACAATGAGCAGTTCTTC. This rearrangement joins TRBV10-1 to TRBJ2-1, with a weak D call TRBD1 (5 bases). Germline values: CDR1 WNHNN, CDR2 SYGVQD (reference sequence). The CDR3 covers 12 residues. Trimming took 10 bases from V and 4 from J, leaving 11 bases between them.

The V call is TRBV29-1, the J call TRBJ1-1; D gene uncertain. V lost 3 bases, J lost 3 bases, and 8 bases lay in between. CDR3 size: 12 residues. Germline V lookup: CDR1 SQVTM, CDR2 ANQGSEA. The CDR3, as DNA: TGCAGCGTTGACCCGGTGGACACTGAAGCTTTCTTT. Translating it yields CSVDPVDTEAFF.

V and J are TRBV28 and TRBJ1-1, with 8 bases that match TRBD1. The CDR3 length is 13 residues. J was trimmed by 1 base and V by 9 bases; bases with no gene match: 4. CDR1 is MDHEN and CDR2 is SYDVKM in the germline V gene. The DNA of the CDR3 is TGTGCCAGTATCGGACAGGGGAACACTGAAGCTTTCTTT. Its translation: CASIGQGNTEAFF.

V gene TRBV18 combines with J gene TRBJ2-7, with D possibly being TRBD1 (5 bases). Trimming left V 0 bases short and J 2 bases short, with 11 bases between. The germline V gene has CDR1 KGHSH and CDR2 LQKENI. The CDR3 is 15 amino acids. CDR3 amino acids: CASSPPGQITYEQYF. The CDR3 DNA follows: TGTGCCAGCTCACCACCGGGGCAGATTACCTACGAGCAGTACTTC.